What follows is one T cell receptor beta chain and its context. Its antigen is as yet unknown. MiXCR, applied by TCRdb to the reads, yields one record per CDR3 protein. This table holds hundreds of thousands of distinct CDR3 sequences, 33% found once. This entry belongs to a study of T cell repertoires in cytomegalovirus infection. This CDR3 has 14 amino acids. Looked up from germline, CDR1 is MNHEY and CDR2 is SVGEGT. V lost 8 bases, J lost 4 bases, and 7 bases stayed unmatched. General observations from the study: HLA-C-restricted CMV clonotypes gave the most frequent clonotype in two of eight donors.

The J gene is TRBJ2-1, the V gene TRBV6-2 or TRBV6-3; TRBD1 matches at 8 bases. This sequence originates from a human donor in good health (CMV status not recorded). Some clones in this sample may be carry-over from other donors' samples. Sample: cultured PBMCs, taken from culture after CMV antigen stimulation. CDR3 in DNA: TGTGCCAGCGGGCGGACAGGGTCTTACAATGAGCAGTTCTTC. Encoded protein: CASGRTGSYNEQFF.